This T cell receptor (beta chain) was sequenced for a study of T cells in localized non-small cell lung cancer. Assay: immunoSEQ multiplex PCR; the TCRdb copy retains only in-frame clones and omits some. The profile shows about 33,000 clones, 90% of them singletons. Germline V gives CDR1 MGHRA, CDR2 YSYEKL. This CDR3 comprises 17 residues. Trimming removed 1 base at V and 5 bases at J, with 17 bases between. On this clone itself: No antigen is known for it.

Overall study findings and caveats: Appearing in adjacent lung were a median roughly 60 of the top 100 tumor clones.

The source was peripheral blood, collected before any cancer treatment. J is TRBJ2-2 and V is TRBV4-1; D is unclear. The TCR originated in a man aged 35 to 69 with stage I lung adenocarcinoma. In DNA form, the CDR3 reads TGCGCCAGCAGCCAAGTCGATATGGGGTTTCGTACCGGGGAGCTGTTTTTT. Encoded protein: CASSQVDMGFRTGELFF.